The sequence of this TCR beta chain was determined in a study of cytomegalovirus exposure and HLA in healthy donors. The PCR had 60 Vbeta and 13 Jbeta primers. Generated by immunoSEQ multiplex PCR, the TCRdb table keeps only in-frame clones and is missing some. The table records 160,000 or so clones, roughly 87% of them present only once. Study outcomes and limitations: Analysis was performed later, and it showed HLA-associated TCR beta chains to be more clonally expanded than equally common others. Previous analysis showed most TCR beta V segments were productive about 90% or about 30% of the time. Available immune exposure information was restricted to CMV serostatus only.

With regard to this clone: Antigen: not known.

This CDR3 comprises 13 residues. CDR1 is MNHNY and CDR2 is SVGAGI in the germline V gene (reference sequence). Trimming took 6 bases from V and 0 from J, leaving 7 bases between them. The sequence was collected from a woman in her 30s in good health and CMV-seronegative. Sequencing was done on a sample of PBMCs. J is TRBJ2-3 and V is TRBV6-6, with D tentatively TRBD2 (6 bases). The chain's CDR3 is CASSRGSTDTQYF. CDR3 coding DNA: TGTGCCAGCAGCCGGGGGAGCACAGATACGCAGTATTTT.